These T cell receptor beta chains were read from a single sample in a study of Ad26.COV2.S vaccination and SARS-CoV-2 variants. This table comes from immunoSEQ multiplex PCR, and its TCRdb copy is limited to in-frame clones, with some not included. The sample has about 400,000 clones; 89% are singletons. The input for sequencing was peripheral blood, taken in a trial of Ad26.COV2.S vaccine versus placebo. All receptors derive from a person between 18 and 59 years old who received the Ad26.COV2.S COVID-19 vaccine or a placebo. Both conserved end residues are part of each CDR3. The D gene is left open where the match is weak. Only some rows state a clone size, as once, few, many or a class for expanded clones.

16 TRBJ1-4 TRBV5-1 TRBD1 . CASSLVGTVGNEKLFF TGCGCCAGCAGCTTGGTTGGGACAGTTGGAAATGAAAAACTGTTTTTT
17 TRBJ2-3 TRBV4-1 TRBD2 once CASSQLGLATSTDTQYF TGCGCCAGCAGCCAACTGGGACTAGCGACTAGCACAGATACGCAGTATTTT
13 TRBJ2-5 TRBV2 TRBD1 . CASTTGKSETQYF TGTGCCAGCACGACAGGGAAGAGCGAGACCCAGTACTTC
14 TRBJ2-7 TRBV9 . . CASSVGRAAYEQYF TGTGCCAGCAGCGTAGGGCGAGCGGCCTACGAGCAGTACTTC
14 TRBJ1-6 TRBV7-2 . . CASRTGSYNSPLHF TGTGCCAGCAGGACAGGCTCCTATAATTCACCCCTCCACTTT
15 TRBJ2-7 TRBV6-1 . medium-sized CASSEAVDSSYEQYF TGTGCCAGCAGTGAAGCTGTGGACAGCTCCTACGAGCAGTACTTC
14 TRBJ1-1 TRBV7-9 TRBD1 . CASSDRDRGTEAFF TGTGCCAGCAGTGATCGGGACAGGGGTACTGAAGCTTTCTTT
14 TRBJ2-3 TRBV5-1 . . CASKDHPGADTQYF TGCGCCAGCAAGGACCACCCAGGGGCAGATACGCAGTATTTT
13 TRBJ2-7 TRBV7-2 . . CASSLARDYEQYF TGTGCCAGCAGCTTAGCGAGAGATTACGAGCAGTACTTC
13 TRBJ2-7 TRBV4-3 . . CASSPSAGYEQYF TGCGCCAGCAGCCCCTCTGCAGGGTACGAGCAGTACTTC
14 TRBJ1-3 TRBV28 . few CASSPPGEGNTIYF TGTGCCAGCAGCCCGCCAGGGGAGGGAAACACCATATATTTT
13 TRBJ2-7 TRBV5-6 . . CASSLQGPYEQYF TGTGCCAGCAGCTTGCAGGGGCCCTACGAGCAGTACTTC
13 TRBJ2-7 TRBV19 TRBD2 . CASTRAGAYEQYF TGTGCCAGTACTCGAGCGGGAGCGTACGAGCAGTACTTC
14 TRBJ2-2 TRBV27 . . CASSLGGGTGELFF TGTGCCAGCAGTTTAGGAGGGGGCACCGGGGAGCTGTTTTTT
12 TRBJ1-1 TRBV3-1/TRBV3-2 TRBD1 . CASSPGGTEAFF TGTGCCAGCAGCCCAGGGGGCACTGAAGCTTTCTTT
13 TRBJ2-7 TRBV11-2 . . CASREHSSYEQYF TGTGCCAGCAGAGAGCACAGCTCCTACGAGCAGTACTTC
14 TRBJ2-5 TRBV19 . . CASSIGGGQETQYF TGTGCCAGTAGTATCGGGGGCGGCCAAGAGACCCAGTACTTC
15 TRBJ2-7 TRBV4-2 . . CASSQGAGQPNEQYF TGTGCCAGCAGCCAAGGGGCGGGACAGCCGAACGAGCAGTACTTC
19 TRBJ2-6 TRBV4-2 TRBD1 . CASSHQPGTGATGANVLTF TGTGCCAGCAGCCACCAACCCGGGACAGGAGCTACTGGGGCCAACGTCCTGACTTTC